Each of the 14 T cell receptor beta chains below was sequenced from the same sample in a study of blood T cell repertoires in COVID-19. Clones were read by immunoSEQ multiplex PCR, and TCRdb kept only the in-frame ones, dropping some. Among 250,000 to 300,000 clones, approximately 89% were seen once, and the ten largest hold less than 2%. Sequencing was performed on PBMCs or T cells enriched from blood (not recorded which). These receptors were collected from a woman in her fifties or sixties who had recovered from COVID-19.

The V gene is TRBV5-1, the J gene TRBJ1-2; D is undetermined. V was pared by 4 bases and J by 6 bases, with 19 bases between. The CDR3 has 15 amino acids. The germline V gene has CDR1 SGHRS and CDR2 YFSETQ. CDR3 bases: TGCGCCAGCAGCCGTCCGGAGTCGGGGTATGATGGCTACACCTTC. Its protein is CASSRPESGYDGYTF.

This clone was seen only once. The chain's CDR3 is CASTRYEQYF. CDR3 sequence (DNA): TGTGCCAGCACGCGGTACGAGCAGTACTTC. The genes are TRBV2 and TRBJ2-7; D uncertain. Trimming took off 7 bases at V and 4 bases at J, with 5 bases between the two ends. CDR3 length: 10 residues. The V gene's germline CDR1 is SNHLY and CDR2 FYNNEI.

This rearrangement joins TRBV5-4 to TRBJ1-4, with a weak D call TRBD1 (5 bases). Germline V gives CDR1 SGHNT, CDR2 YYREEE (reference sequence). V was cut by 1 base and J by 7 bases, with 8 bases left in between. The CDR3 length is 13 residues. DNA for the CDR3: TGTGCCAGCAGCTTGCAGGGCGGTGAAAAACTGTTTTTT. This encodes CASSLQGGEKLFF.

CDR3: CASSARGGTTGELFF. CDR3 DNA: TGTGCCAGCAGTGCCCGTGGCGGCACCACCGGGGAGCTGTTTTTT. The V gene is TRBV6-4, the J gene TRBJ2-2; no reliable D call. This CDR3 is built from 15 residues. V was cut by 4 bases and J by 4 bases, with 13 bases left in between. Germline loops: CDR1 MRHNA, CDR2 SNTAGT.

The chain uses TRBV7-8 and TRBJ1-4; 8 nucleotides match TRBD1. With 5 bases clipped from V and 7 bases from J, the junction kept 12 bases outside the gene matches. This CDR3 is 16 amino acids long. Germline loops: CDR1 SGHVS, CDR2 FQNEAQ. The CDR3: CASSHIDQGAFEKLFF. In DNA, the CDR3 is TGTGCCAGCAGCCACATTGACCAGGGGGCGTTTGAAAAACTGTTTTTT. Complete variable domain (other parts from reference TRBV7-8 and TRBJ1-4): GAGVSQSPRYKVAKRGQDVALRCDPISGHVSLFWYQQALGQGPEFLTYFQNEAQLDKSGLPSDRFFAERPEGSVSTLKIQRTQQEDSAVYLCASSHIDQGAFEKLFFGSGTQLSVL.

This chain joins TRBV12-3 or TRBV12-4 and TRBJ2-5; 8 nucleotides agree with TRBD2. The CDR3 runs to 13 residues. With V trimmed by 6 bases and J by 5 bases, 5 bases remained unmatched. The CDR3 DNA sequence: TGTGCCAGCAGAGCGGGAGTGTGGGAGACCCAGTACTTC. Translated: CASRAGVWETQYF.

The V gene is TRBV7-9, the J gene TRBJ1-4; the D is unclear. Germline V lookup: CDR1 SEHNR, CDR2 FQNEAQ (reference sequence). CDR3 length: 15 amino acids. V was shortened by 5 bases and J by 3 bases, with 13 bases between the two germline ends. The CDR3 spells CASSPDGLANEKLFF. For the CDR3, the DNA is TGTGCCAGCAGCCCAGACGGGTTGGCTAATGAAAAACTGTTTTTT.

Worth noting for this clone: Other DNA sequences in the same sample also yield this CDR3. The J gene is TRBJ2-5, the V gene TRBV5-1; 9 positions agree with TRBD2. Germline V lookup: CDR1 SGHRS, CDR2 YFSETQ. The length of the CDR3 is 15 residues. Trimming at V came to 0 bases and at J to 2 bases, leaving 2 bases not matched to a gene. The CDR3 DNA reads as TGCGCCAGCAGCTTGGTAGCGGGGGCACAAGAGACCCAGTACTTC. Protein product: CASSLVAGAQETQYF.

V usage is TRBV9 and J usage is TRBJ2-3; 11 nucleotides agree with TRBD2. The CDR3 runs to 16 residues. Trimming at V came to 0 bases and at J to 6 bases, leaving 6 bases not matched to a gene. CDR1 is SGDLS and CDR2 is YYNGEE in the germline V gene. The DNA for the CDR3 is TGTGCCAGCAGCGTAGTTAGCGGGAGGGCCTCGGATACGCAGTATTTT. Residues: CASSVVSGRASDTQYF.

V and J are TRBV29-1 and TRBJ2-2; 8 bases fit TRBD2. Trimming took 4 bases from V and 0 from J; bases not matched to a gene: 4. CDR3 size: 15 residues. Per the germline V gene, CDR1 is SQVTM and CDR2 is ANQGSEA. The CDR3 is CSVGNSGANTGELFF. For the CDR3, the DNA is TGCAGCGTTGGGAATAGCGGGGCGAACACCGGGGAGCTGTTTTTT.

The J gene is TRBJ1-4, the V gene TRBV5-1, with TRBD1 identical over 7 bases. This CDR3 comprises 14 residues. V dropped 7 bases and J dropped 8; count of bases not matched to a gene: 11. CDR1 is SGHRS and CDR2 is YFSETQ in the germline V gene. For the CDR3, the DNA is TGCGCCAGCCATCCAGGACAGGAAAACGAAAAACTGTTTTTT. It encodes CASHPGQENEKLFF.

The chain combines TRBV19 with TRBJ2-7; 14 bases agree with TRBD2. V lost 9 bases to trimming and J lost 7 bases; unmatched junction nucleotides: 11. Germline lookup yields CDR1 LNHDA and CDR2 SQIVND (reference sequence). The CDR3 is 15 residues long. The CDR3 spells CASESGLAGAREQYF. CDR3 bases: TGTGCCAGCGAATCGGGACTAGCGGGAGCGAGGGAGCAGTACTTC.

V and J are TRBV28 and TRBJ2-5; D might be TRBD2 (5 bases). V lost 5 bases to trimming and J lost 0 bases, with 16 bases between them. Germline-derived CDR1 and CDR2 are MDHEN and SYDVKM. This CDR3 has 16 residues. CDR3 DNA: TGTGCCAGCAGTCGGGTTCTGAGTAGCGACCAAGAGACCCAGTACTTC. This gives the protein CASSRVLSSDQETQYF.

The chain combines TRBV9 with TRBJ2-5; D might be TRBD2 (6 bases). The length of the CDR3 is 14 residues. V was trimmed by 6 bases and J by 3 bases, leaving 15 bases between them. The V gene's germline CDR1 is SGDLS and CDR2 YYNGEE. This CDR3 is CASTPGRDKETQYF. The DNA of the CDR3 is TGTGCCAGCACCCCAGGGCGGGATAAAGAGACCCAGTACTTC.